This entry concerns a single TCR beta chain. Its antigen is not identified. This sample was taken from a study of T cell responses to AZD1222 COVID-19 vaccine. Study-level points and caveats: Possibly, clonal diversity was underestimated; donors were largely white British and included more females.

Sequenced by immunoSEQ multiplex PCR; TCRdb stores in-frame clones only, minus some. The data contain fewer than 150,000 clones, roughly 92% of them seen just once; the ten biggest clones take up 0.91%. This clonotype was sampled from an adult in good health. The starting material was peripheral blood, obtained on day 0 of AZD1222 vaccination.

Here the CDR3 reads CAISDLDRGFMNTEAFF. The CDR3 DNA sequence: TGTGCCATCAGTGACCTCGACAGGGGATTTATGAACACTGAAGCTTTCTTT. The genes are TRBV10-3 and TRBJ1-1; 8 bases agree with TRBD1. The CDR3 runs 17 residues. CDR1 and CDR2 from the germline V gene are ENHRY and SYGVKD. J was trimmed by 0 bases and V by 3 bases; bases with no gene match: 9.